This TCR beta chain is from a study of blood T cell repertoires in COVID-19. Study background: From the United States, Italy and Spain came samples of acute and convalescent COVID-19. In each case, the material was cDNA or gDNA derived from T cells, B-cell-depleted T cells, or PBMCs.

Per the original data handling: Quantification of nucleated cells was approximated via reference gene primer amplification. TCRdb's copy holds only in-frame clones and misses some; the assay was immunoSEQ multiplex PCR. V and J calls and clone size are those listed in that table; D and trimming were worked out from the DNA. The table has 150,000 or so clones, roughly 89% seen once. Per germline, CDR1 SQVTM and CDR2 ANQGSEA. This CDR3 comprises 14 residues. V lost 6 bases and J lost 9, with 18 bases in between. The rearrangement joins TRBV29-1 to TRBJ1-6; tentative D call: TRBD1 (5 bases). This receptor was identified in a man in his forties or fifties with acute or convalescent COVID-19. The sequencing input was peripheral blood. The DNA of the CDR3 is TGCAGCGTAATGACGGGGGTTGGAGGTTCACCCCTCCACTTT. It is translated as CSVMTGVGGSPLHF.